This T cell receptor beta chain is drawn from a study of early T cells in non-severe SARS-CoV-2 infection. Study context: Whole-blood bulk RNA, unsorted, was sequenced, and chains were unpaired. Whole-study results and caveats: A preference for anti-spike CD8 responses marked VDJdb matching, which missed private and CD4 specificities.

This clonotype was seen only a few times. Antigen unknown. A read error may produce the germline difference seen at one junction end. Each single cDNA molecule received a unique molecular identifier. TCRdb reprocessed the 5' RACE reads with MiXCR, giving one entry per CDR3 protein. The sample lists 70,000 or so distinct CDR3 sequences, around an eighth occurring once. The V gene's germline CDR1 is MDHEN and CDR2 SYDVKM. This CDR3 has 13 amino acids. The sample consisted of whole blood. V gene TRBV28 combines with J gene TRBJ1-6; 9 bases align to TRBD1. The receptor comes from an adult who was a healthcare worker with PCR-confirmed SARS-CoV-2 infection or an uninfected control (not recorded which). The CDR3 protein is CASTLQGATPLHF. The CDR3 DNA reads TGTGCCAGCACTTTACAGGGGGCCACACCCCTCCACTTT.